The TCR beta chain under discussion was sequenced for a study of blood T cell repertoires in COVID-19. Libraries were prepared by immunoSEQ multiplex PCR; TCRdb keeps only in-frame clonotypes and omits some of them. The sample contains approximately 210,000 clones, more than 70% of which appear only once. V was shortened by 2 bases and J by 0 bases, with 14 bases between the two germline ends. Germline CDR1 GTSNPN, CDR2 SVGIG (reference sequence). The CDR3 has 16 residues. This receptor was identified in a human donor in a cohort sampled during active COVID-19. This rearrangement joins TRBV30 to TRBJ1-3; possible D gene TRBD1, 5 bases. Input material: peripheral blood. CDR3 coding DNA: TGTGCCTGGAGTTTAGCGGGGACTCTCTCTGGAAACACCATATATTTT. As protein: CAWSLAGTLSGNTIYF.